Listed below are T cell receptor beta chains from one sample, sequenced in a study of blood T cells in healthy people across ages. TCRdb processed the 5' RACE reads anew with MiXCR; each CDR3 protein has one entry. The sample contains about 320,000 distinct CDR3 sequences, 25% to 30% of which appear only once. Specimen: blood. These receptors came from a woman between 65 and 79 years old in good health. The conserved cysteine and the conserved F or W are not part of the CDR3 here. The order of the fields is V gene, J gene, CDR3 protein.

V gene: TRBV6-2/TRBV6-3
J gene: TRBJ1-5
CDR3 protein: ASRTGRRGEYQPQH

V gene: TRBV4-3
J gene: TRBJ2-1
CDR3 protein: ASSQDGSSNEQF

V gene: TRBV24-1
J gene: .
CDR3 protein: ATSEKRNSYNEQF

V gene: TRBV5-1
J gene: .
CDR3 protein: ASSNSGTSITEQF

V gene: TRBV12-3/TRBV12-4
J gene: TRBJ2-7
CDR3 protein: ASGKRENYEQY

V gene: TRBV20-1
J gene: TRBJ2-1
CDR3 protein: SLDRTYNEQF

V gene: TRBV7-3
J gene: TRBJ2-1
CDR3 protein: ASSSPPQSNEQF

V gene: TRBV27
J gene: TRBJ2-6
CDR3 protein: ASSLVNSGANVLT

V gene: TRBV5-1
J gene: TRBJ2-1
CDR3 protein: ASSWPGQGGEQF

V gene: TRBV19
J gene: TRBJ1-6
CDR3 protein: ASNDRALYNSPLH

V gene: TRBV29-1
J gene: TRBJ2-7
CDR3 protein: SVGPGQGLYEQY

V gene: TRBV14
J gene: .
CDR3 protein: ASSQLQGVNEQY

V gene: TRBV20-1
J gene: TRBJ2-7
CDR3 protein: SARDQGSGRYEQY

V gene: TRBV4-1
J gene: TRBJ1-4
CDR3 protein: ASSPGRLNENLF

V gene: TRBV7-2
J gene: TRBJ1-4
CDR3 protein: ASSPKLLSGGGEKLF

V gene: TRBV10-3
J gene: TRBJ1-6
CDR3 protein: AISAGSPNSPLH

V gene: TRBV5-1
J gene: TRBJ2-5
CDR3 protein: ASSFSTSGSAIQETQY

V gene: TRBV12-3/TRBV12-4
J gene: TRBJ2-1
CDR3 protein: ASRDLIPHEQF

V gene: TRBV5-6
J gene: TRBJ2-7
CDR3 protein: ASSLLSTYEQY

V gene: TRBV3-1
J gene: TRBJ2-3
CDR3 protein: ASGRTPSPTDTQY